This TCR beta chain came from a study of HIV-infected patients and healthy controls. General study points: HIV-infected patients shared fewer CDR3 sequences between individuals than healthy controls. Compared with controls, mean Gini indices were significantly raised in HIV-infected repertoires, possibly indicating oligoclonality. Comparisons were complicated because patients and controls had unequal numbers of distinct sequences.

Whole blood was used without fractionation, so all unsorted peripheral T cells were included. This clonotype was counted between two and nine times. Its antigen is not known. Around 0.5 ug RNA was reverse transcribed with alpha and beta constant-region primers. Each of the alpha and beta chains got its own library through chain-specific third strand synthesis with indices. One entry per CDR3 protein results from TCRdb running MiXCR on the 5' RACE reads. The table has 17,000 or so distinct CDR3 sequences, around 5.5% seen once. The V gene end was trimmed by 4 bases and the J gene end by 5 bases; junction bases not matched to a gene: 14. The germline V gene encodes CDR1 SGHRS and CDR2 YFSETQ. The CDR3 runs 17 residues.

The clonotype originates from an adult in good health. This chain links TRBV5-1 with TRBJ1-1; TRBD1 agrees at 10 bases. The sample comprised blood. The CDR3 here is CASSPSDRGRWGTEAFF. The CDR3 DNA follows: TGCGCCAGCAGCCCAAGCGACAGGGGGCGATGGGGGACTGAAGCTTTCTTT.